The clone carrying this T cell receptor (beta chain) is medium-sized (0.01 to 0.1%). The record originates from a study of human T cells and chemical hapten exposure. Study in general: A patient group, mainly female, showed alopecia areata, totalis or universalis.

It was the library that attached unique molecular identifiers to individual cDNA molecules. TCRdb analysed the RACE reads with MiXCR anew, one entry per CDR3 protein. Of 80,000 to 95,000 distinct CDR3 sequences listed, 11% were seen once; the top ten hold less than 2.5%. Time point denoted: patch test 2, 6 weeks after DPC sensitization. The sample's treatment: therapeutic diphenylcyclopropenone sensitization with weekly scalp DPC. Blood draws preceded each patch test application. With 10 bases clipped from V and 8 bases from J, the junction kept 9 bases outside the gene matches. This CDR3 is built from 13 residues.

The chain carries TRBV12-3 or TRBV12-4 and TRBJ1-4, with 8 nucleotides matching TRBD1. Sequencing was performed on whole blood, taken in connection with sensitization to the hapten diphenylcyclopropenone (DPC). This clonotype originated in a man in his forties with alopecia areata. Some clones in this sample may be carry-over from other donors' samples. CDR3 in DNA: TGTGCCACCTCGACAGGGGAGGACGAAAAACTGTTTTTT. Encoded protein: CATSTGEDEKLFF.